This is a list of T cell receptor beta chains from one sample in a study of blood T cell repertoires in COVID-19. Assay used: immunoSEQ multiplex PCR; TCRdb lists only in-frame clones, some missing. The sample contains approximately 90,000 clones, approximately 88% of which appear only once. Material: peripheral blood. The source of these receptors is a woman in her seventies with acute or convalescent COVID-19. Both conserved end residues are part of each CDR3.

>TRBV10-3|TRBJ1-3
CAISEGARNTIYF
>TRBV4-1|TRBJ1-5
CASSQRHRGQPQHF
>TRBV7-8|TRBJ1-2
CASSSGGHGGYTF
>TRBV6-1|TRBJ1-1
CASSEGPGRTGPRTEAFF
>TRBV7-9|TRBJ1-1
CASSPDRSGTEAFF
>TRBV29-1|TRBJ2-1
CSVEKGTGAYNEQFF
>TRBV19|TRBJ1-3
CASSVDRGSGNTIYF
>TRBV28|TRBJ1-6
CASREQGSSPNSPLHF
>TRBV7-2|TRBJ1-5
CASSLPGWSQPQHF
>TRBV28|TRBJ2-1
CASTYLRGAYNEQFF
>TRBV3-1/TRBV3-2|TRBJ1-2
CASSHRDRGFGYTF
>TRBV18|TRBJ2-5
CASSPGQGETQYF
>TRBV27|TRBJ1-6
CASRQADRTNSPLHF
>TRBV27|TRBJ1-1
CASGRGLVTEAFF
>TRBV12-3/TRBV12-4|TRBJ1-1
CASSQGVKTEAFF
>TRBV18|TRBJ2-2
CASSPNRDTGELFF
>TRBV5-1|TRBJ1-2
CASSEPGIPGGYTF
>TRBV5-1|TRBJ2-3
CASSLLATQGDTQYF
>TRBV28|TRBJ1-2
CASTQAETNYGYTF
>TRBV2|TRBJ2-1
CASSEKRGAYNEQFF
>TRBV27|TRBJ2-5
CASSRRQGGETQYF
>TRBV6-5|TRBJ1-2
CASSFQNGGRFNGYTF
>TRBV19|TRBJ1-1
CASSITRGAGTEAFF
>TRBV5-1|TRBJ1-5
CASRRDASNQPQHF
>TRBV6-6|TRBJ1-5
CASRNRGDQPQHF
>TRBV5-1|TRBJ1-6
CASSFSGTGVNSPLHF